This TCR beta chain was identified during a study of OX40 agonist ivuxolimab in advanced cancers. Patients who had autoimmune disease history or got systemic immunosuppression were left out. Repertoires were generated with immunoSEQ multiplex PCR, while TCRdb's copy carries only in-frame clones and drops some. The sample consists of over 8,000 clones, 77% of them appearing once. Looked up from germline, CDR1 is LNHDA and CDR2 is SQIVND (reference sequence). V was trimmed by 10 bases and J by 8 bases, leaving 15 bases between them. The CDR3 loop spans 12 amino acids. The TCR was taken from an adult with an advanced solid tumor such as melanoma, head and neck, liver or kidney cancer. The chain links TRBV19 to TRBJ2-1, with D possibly TRBD2 on 5 matching bases. Sequenced here: CD4+ or CD8+ T cells sorted from blood, sampled in a trial of the OX40 agonist ivuxolimab. CDR3 sequence (DNA): TGTGCCACCTCAATCGACGGGGATGAGCAGTTCTTC. It yields the protein CATSIDGDEQFF.